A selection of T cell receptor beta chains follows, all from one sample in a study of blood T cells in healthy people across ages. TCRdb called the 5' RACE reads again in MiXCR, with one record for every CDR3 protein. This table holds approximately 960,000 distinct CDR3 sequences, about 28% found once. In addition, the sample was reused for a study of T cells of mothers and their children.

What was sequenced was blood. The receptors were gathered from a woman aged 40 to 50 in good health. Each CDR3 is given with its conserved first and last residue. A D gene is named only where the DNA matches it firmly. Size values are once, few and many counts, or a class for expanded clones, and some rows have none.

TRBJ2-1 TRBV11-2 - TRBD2 CASSLLVLAGGESSYNEQFF TGTGCCAGCAGCTTACTTGTGCTAGCGGGGGGGGAAAGCTCCTACAATGAGCAGTTCTTC
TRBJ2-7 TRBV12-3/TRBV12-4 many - CASSFLGQGGLNEQYF TGTGCCAGCAGTTTCCTTGGACAGGGAGGGCTCAACGAGCAGTACTTC
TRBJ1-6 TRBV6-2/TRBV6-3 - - CASSYKRISYNSPLHF TGTGCCAGCAGTTATAAAAGGATATCCTATAATTCACCCCTCCACTTT
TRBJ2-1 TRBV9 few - CASSVEALEVNEQFF TGTGCCAGCAGCGTAGAGGCCCTAGAGGTCAATGAGCAGTTCTTC
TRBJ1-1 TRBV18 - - CASSPVDGNTEAFF TGTGCCAGCTCACCCGTGGACGGCAACACTGAAGCTTTCTTT
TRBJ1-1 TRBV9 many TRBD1 CASSVSEWTGSNTEAFF TGTGCCAGCAGCGTAAGCGAGTGGACAGGGTCGAACACTGAAGCTTTCTTT
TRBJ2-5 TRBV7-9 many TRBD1 CASSPGTAWETQYF TGTGCCAGCAGCCCCGGGACAGCCTGGGAGACCCAGTACTTC
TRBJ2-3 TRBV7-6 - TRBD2 CASSLEPHRSAGAGDTQYF TGTGCCAGCAGCTTAGAACCCCATCGTTCAGCGGGGGCGGGAGATACGCAGTATTTT
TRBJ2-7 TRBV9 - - CASSVGFGGRSYEQYF TGTGCCAGCAGCGTGGGTTTCGGGGGGCGCTCCTACGAGCAGTACTTC
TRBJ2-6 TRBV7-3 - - CASSLMGRISGANVLTF TGTGCCAGCAGCTTAATGGGGAGGATCTCTGGGGCCAACGTCCTGACTTTC
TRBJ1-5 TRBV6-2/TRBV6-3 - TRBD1 CASSPAGTAISNQPQHF TGTGCCAGCAGCCCCGCCGGGACAGCGATTAGCAATCAGCCCCAGCATTTT
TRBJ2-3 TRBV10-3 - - CAISERVEGGGADTQYF TGTGCCATCAGTGAGCGCGTGGAGGGGGGAGGCGCAGATACGCAGTATTTT
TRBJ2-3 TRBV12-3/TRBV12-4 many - CASSSYRLSTDTQYF TGTGCCAGCAGTTCCTACAGGCTTAGCACAGATACGCAGTATTTT
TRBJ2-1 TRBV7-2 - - CASSLTWDQRRTAHNEQFF TGTGCCAGCAGCCTAACCTGGGACCAGAGGAGGACGGCGCACAATGAGCAGTTCTTC
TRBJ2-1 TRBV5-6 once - CASSSRAVSHEQFF TGTGCCAGCAGCTCGCGGGCTGTCTCCCATGAGCAGTTCTTC
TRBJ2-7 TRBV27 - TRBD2 CASRTSGKSDTQYF TGTGCCAGCAGGACTAGCGGGAAATCAGATACGCAGTACTTC
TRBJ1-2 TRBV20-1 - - CSARNSRNYGYTF TGCAGTGCTAGGAACAGCCGTAACTATGGCTACACCTTC
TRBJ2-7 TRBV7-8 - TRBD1 CASSVALDRTYEQYF TGTGCCAGCAGCGTGGCTCTGGACAGGACCTACGAGCAGTACTTC
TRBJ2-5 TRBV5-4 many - CASSSTGGPGPEKETQYF TGTGCCAGCAGCTCGACAGGCGGCCCGGGGCCAGAGAAAGAGACCCAGTACTTC
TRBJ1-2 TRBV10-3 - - CAISEVQGGYGYTF TGTGCCATCAGTGAGGTCCAGGGCGGCTATGGCTACACCTTC
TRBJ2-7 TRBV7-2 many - CASRGGGNYEQYF TGTGCCAGCCGAGGGGGGGGGAACTACGAGCAGTACTTC
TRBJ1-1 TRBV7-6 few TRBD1 CASSRGQSTEAFF TGTGCCAGCAGCAGGGGACAGTCCACTGAAGCTTTCTTT
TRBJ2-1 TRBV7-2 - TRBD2 CASSLVPLSGTSGYNEQFF TGTGCCAGCAGCTTAGTCCCTTTAAGCGGGACTAGCGGTTACAATGAGCAGTTCTTC
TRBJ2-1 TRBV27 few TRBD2 CASSFRGDYNEQFF TGTGCCAGCAGTTTCCGGGGGGACTACAATGAGCAGTTCTTC
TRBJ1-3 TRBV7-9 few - CASTPLGTFGNTIYF TGTGCCAGCACTCCCCTCGGGACATTTGGAAACACCATATATTTT
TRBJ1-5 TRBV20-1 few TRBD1 CSAGRTGGAEQPQHF TGCAGTGCTGGCAGGACAGGGGGCGCTGAACAGCCCCAGCATTTT
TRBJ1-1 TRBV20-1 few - CSARALTVNTEAFF TGCAGTGCTAGAGCCCTTACAGTTAACACTGAAGCTTTCTTT
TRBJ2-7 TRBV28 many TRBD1 CASSLGTGEEYF TGTGCCAGCAGTTTGGGGACAGGGGAGGAGTACTTC
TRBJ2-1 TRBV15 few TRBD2 CATSRLAGGSLYNEQFF TGTGCCACCAGCAGATTAGCGGGGGGTTCCCTCTACAATGAGCAGTTCTTC
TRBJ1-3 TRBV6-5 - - CASSYSPGSGNTIYF TGTGCCAGCAGTTACTCTCCTGGCAGTGGAAACACCATATATTTT
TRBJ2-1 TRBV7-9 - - CASSLTWGADNEQFF TGTGCCAGCAGCTTAACTTGGGGGGCAGACAATGAGCAGTTCTTC
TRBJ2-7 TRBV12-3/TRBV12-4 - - CASRLAATYNEQYF TGTGCCAGCAGGTTAGCGGCTACCTACAATGAGCAGTACTTC
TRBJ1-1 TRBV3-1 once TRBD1 CASSHYEGRGGTEAFF TGTGCCAGCAGCCACTATGAAGGCAGGGGGGGCACTGAAGCTTTCTTT
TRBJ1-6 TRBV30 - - CAWSVDSPLHF TGTGCCTGGAGTGTAGACTCACCCCTCCACTTT
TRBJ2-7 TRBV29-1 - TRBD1 CSVKTGQGNSYEQYF TGCAGCGTTAAAACGGGACAGGGGAATTCCTACGAGCAGTACTTC
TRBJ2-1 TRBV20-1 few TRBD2 CSVLEASGGAYNEQFF TGCAGTGTCCTCGAAGCAAGCGGGGGGGCCTACAATGAGCAGTTCTTC
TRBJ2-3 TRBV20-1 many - CSAPSVGTDTQYF TGCAGTGCCCCCTCGGTGGGCACAGATACGCAGTATTTT
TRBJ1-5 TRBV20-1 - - CSASGGHNQPQHF TGCAGTGCTAGCGGGGGGCACAATCAGCCCCAGCATTTT
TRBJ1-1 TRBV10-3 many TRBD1 CAIRPPGQGSTEAFF TGTGCCATCAGGCCCCCGGGACAGGGATCCACTGAAGCTTTCTTT
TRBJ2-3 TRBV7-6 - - CASSQEAPSTDTQYF TGTGCCAGCAGCCAAGAGGCCCCTAGCACAGATACGCAGTATTTT
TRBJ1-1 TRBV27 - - CASRSLGAGALMNTEAFF TGTGCCAGCAGATCTTTAGGTGCGGGAGCACTTATGAACACTGAAGCTTTCTTT
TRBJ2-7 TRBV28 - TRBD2 CASSPGGPGSYEQYF TGTGCCAGCAGTCCGGGGGGACCAGGTTCCTACGAGCAGTACTTC
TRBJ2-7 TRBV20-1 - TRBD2 CSARITLGLAAGYEQYF TGCAGTGCTAGGATAACCCTGGGACTAGCGGCGGGCTACGAGCAGTACTTC
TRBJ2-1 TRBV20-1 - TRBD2 CSATKSVGGRKDEQFF TGCAGTGCTACTAAGTCAGTCGGCGGGAGGAAGGATGAGCAGTTCTTC
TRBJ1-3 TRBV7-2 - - CASSPGGPTRYF TGTGCCAGCAGCCCCGGAGGACCCACCAGATATTTT
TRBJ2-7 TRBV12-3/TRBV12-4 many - CASTTGPLNHEQYF TGTGCCAGCACCACCGGGCCCCTCAACCACGAGCAGTACTTC
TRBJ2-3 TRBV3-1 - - CASGQDVRTDTQYF TGTGCCAGCGGCCAAGACGTCCGCACAGATACGCAGTATTTT
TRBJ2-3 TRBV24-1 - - CATSDSTLARQYF TGTGCCACCAGTGACTCGACCTTAGCCCGGCAGTATTTT
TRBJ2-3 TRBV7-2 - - CASSLDYPDTQYF TGTGCCAGCAGCTTAGACTACCCAGATACGCAGTATTTT
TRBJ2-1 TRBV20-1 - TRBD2 CSAYSGGYNEQFF TGCAGTGCCTATAGCGGGGGCTACAATGAGCAGTTCTTC
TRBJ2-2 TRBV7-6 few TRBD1 CASSWTGVDTGELFF TGTGCCAGCAGCTGGACAGGGGTTGACACCGGGGAGCTGTTTTTT
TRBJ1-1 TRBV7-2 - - CASSLFAPKTEAFF TGTGCCAGCAGCTTATTCGCCCCGAAAACTGAAGCTTTCTTT
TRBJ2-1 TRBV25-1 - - CASSERNSGGEQFF TGTGCCAGCAGTGAGAGGAACTCCGGGGGTGAGCAGTTCTTC
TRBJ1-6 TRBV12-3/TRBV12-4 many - CASSGRINSPLHF TGTGCCAGCAGTGGGAGGATCAATTCACCCCTCCACTTT
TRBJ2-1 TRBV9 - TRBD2 CASSDFTSGGYNEQFF TGTGCCAGCAGCGACTTCACTAGCGGGGGCTACAATGAGCAGTTCTTC
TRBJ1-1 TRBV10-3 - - CAIRIQGTEAFF TGTGCCATCAGAATCCAGGGGACTGAAGCTTTCTTT
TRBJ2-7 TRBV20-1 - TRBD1 CSASRQGISYEQYF TGCAGTGCTAGTCGACAGGGCATCTCCTACGAGCAGTACTTC
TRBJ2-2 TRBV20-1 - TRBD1 CSARDRQGANTGELFF TGCAGTGCTAGAGATCGGCAGGGGGCGAACACCGGGGAGCTGTTTTTT
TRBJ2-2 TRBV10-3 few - CAISQPGLNTGELFF TGTGCCATCAGCCAGCCAGGACTGAACACCGGGGAGCTGTTTTTT
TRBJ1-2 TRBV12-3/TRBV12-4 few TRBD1 CASSSTGVPGYTF TGTGCCAGCAGTTCTACAGGGGTACCCGGCTACACCTTC